This T cell receptor beta chain originates from a study of patients and donors after allogeneic stem cell transplantation. This clonotype was counted only a few times. With 5 bases removed from V and 8 bases from J, the gap between germline ends came to 13 bases. This CDR3 has 14 amino acids. Germline CDR1 LNHDA, CDR2 SQIVND (reference sequence). TCRdb passed the RT-PCR reads through MiXCR, listing each CDR3 protein once. Of about 230,000 distinct CDR3 sequences in the sample, 13% to 15% were seen once. The source of this sequence is a human donor who was either an allogeneic HSCT recipient or a stem cell or donor lymphocyte infusion donor (not recorded which). It is not recorded whose cells these are; they may come from a transplant donor. Sequencing was performed on blood, either unsorted or a sorted T cell fraction (not recorded which). The rearrangement uses TRBV19 and TRBJ1-6; D is unresolved. CDR3 region: CASSRGQWDSPLHF. CDR3 DNA sequence: TGTGCCAGTAGTCGCGGGCAGTGGGATTCACCCCTCCACTTT.